This T cell receptor beta chain derives from a study of blood T cell repertoires in COVID-19 (dated by TCRdb to about 2020). About the investigation overall: Samples from collaborators originated in the United States, Italy and Spain and spanned both the acute and convalescent phases of COVID-19. Where HLA class I and class II types were available, the types were taken from metadata supplied by the sample provider, not from assay-based typing. Samples were obtained from the ongoing ImmuneRACE study (first 160 participants) and from over 1,000 subjects provided by 6 global collaborators. The material from the prospective study consisted of cDNA or gDNA derived from T cells, B-cell-depleted T cells, or PBMCs. The repertoires were made available in a free public database intended to serve as a resource for research on the immune response to SARS-CoV-2. Deeply sampled blood TCRbeta repertoires from subjects exposed to, actively infected with, or recovered from COVID-19 were included in the dataset. Nearly every sample came with metadata listing a de-identified subject ID, COVID-19 status, age in years and sex. Summary of the overall study and its limitations: Clinical and demographic metadata were provided uncurated, with the amount varying by source and participant.

The immunoSEQ Assay, a bias-controlled multiplex PCR, was used to amplify TCRbeta CDR3 regions from genomic DNA. The original pipeline was this. Nucleated cell counts per sample were estimated from amplification of reference gene primers within the assay. To quantify the absolute abundance of each unique TCRbeta CDR3 rearrangement, sequence reads were collapsed and filtered. For each sample, productive Simpson clonality was calculated as the square root of Simpson's diversity index across productive rearrangements. Not all clones reach the TCRdb copy of this immuneACCESS table, which keeps in-frame sequences only. Checked studies attribute under half of the gap to unresolved V genes and leave the rest unexplained. That table furnishes V, J and clone size, whereas the DNA furnished D and trimming. Present in this sample are about 280,000 clones, roughly 85% of which were seen just once. In total, the top ten clones hold 3% of the sample.

The collaborating institutions used their own protocols to collect whole blood in K2EDTA tubes. For TCRbeta analysis, collaborators shipped samples in one of three forms: frozen whole blood, isolated PBMCs, or DNA extracted from either of those sample types. Concerning this clone itself: The antigen this receptor binds is unknown. The record has no base qualities; no much larger clone is one base away.

In the germline V gene, CDR1 corresponds to SNHLY and CDR2 to FYNNEI. The germline V end is reduced by 7 bases and the J end by 4 bases; junction bases left unmatched: 8. The cysteine opens and the phenylalanine closes a CDR3 of 15 amino acids. Only the CDR3 region is kept as DNA, spanning 45 bases read in frame from base 1. Sequenced: peripheral blood. The receptor was derived from a woman between 25 and 40 years old with active or convalescent COVID-19. Here the chain combines TRBV2 and TRBJ2-1, with 9 bases aligning to TRBD1. In nucleotides, the sequence is TGTGCCAGCATAAAACAGGGGGCTATGTACAATGAGCAGTTCTTC. The translation is CASIKQGAMYNEQFF.